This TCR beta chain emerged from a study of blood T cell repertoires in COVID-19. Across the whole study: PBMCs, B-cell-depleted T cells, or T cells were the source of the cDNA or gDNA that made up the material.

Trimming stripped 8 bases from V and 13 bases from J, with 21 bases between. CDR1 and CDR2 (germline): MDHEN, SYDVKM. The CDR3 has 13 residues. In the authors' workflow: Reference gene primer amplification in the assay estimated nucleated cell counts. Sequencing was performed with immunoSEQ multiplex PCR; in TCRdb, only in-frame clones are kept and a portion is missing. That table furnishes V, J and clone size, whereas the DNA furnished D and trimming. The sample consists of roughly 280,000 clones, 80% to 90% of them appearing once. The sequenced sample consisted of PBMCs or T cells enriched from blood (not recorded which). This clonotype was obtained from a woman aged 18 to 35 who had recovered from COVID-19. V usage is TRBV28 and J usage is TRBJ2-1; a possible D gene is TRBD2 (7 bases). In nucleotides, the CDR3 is TGTGCCAGCGGCGGGGGCGAACGTAGCACCCAGTTCTTC. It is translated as CASGGGERSTQFF. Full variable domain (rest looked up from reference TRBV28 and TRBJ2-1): DVKVTQSSRYLVKRTGEKVFLECVQDMDHENMFWYRQDPGLGLRLIYFSYDVKMKEKGDIPEGYSVSREKKERFSLILESASTNQTSMYLCASGGGERSTQFFGPGTRLTVL.